The subject of this entry is one T cell receptor (beta chain). Antigen: not known. The source of the sample is a study of CD8 T cells in Susac syndrome. Broader study findings: Only a relatively small number of individuals were included in the TCR sequencing and HLA analysis.

From blood CD8+ and CD4+ T cells, the TCR beta chain was sequenced. Negative magnetic isolation gave CD8+ and CD4+ cells; FACS enriched CD8+ TEMRA. RNA, at about 0.45 to 1 ug, was reverse transcribed with random hexamers. Amplification of the TCR beta CDR3 was carried out by immunoSEQ multiplex PCR, which spanned a total of 54 Vbeta and 13 Jbeta segments. One entry per CDR3 protein, called by TCRdb with MiXCR from the immunoSEQ multiplex PCR reads. The sample lists roughly 200,000 distinct CDR3 sequences; 85% to 95% were seen once. Germline CDR1 LNHNV, CDR2 YYDKDF (reference sequence). The CDR3 contains 15 residues. With 4 bases removed from V and 6 bases from J, the gap between germline ends came to 16 bases.

This TCR derives from a human donor in good health. The chain couples TRBV15 to TRBJ2-1; a weak D match, TRBD1 (5 bases). Input material: CD4+ T cells from PBMCs. CDR3 DNA: TGTGCCACCAGCACGAGGACACTTCTCGGCAATGAGCAGTTCTTC. Amino acids: CATSTRTLLGNEQFF.